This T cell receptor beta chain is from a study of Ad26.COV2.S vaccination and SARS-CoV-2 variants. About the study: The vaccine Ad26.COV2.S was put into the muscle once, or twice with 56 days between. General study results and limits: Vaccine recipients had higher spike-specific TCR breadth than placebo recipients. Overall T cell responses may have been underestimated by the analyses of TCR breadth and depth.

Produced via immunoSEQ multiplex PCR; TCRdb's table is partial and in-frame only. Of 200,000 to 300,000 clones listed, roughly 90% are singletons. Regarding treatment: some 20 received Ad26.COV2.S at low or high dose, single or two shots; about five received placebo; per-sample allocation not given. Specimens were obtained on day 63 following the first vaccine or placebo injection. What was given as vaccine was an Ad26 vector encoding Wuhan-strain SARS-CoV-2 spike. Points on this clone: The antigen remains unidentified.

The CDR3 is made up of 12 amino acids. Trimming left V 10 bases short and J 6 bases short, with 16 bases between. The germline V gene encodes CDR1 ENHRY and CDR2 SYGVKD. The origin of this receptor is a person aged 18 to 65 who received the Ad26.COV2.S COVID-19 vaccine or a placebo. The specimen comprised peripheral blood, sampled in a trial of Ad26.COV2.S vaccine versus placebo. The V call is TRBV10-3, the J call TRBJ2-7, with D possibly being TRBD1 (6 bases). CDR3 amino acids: CATRDKLAEQYF. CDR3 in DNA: TGTGCCACCCGGGACAAACTCGCCGAGCAGTACTTC.